The 16 T cell receptor beta chains below were found in one sample sequenced in a study of T cell responses to AZD1222 COVID-19 vaccine. TCRdb's table, derived via immunoSEQ multiplex PCR, lists solely in-frame clones and lacks some. The sample gives about 180,000 clones, about 91% of which show up once; about 0.53% is in the top ten. This specimen was peripheral blood, taken on day 0 of AZD1222 vaccination. The receptors here all came from an adult in good health.

The J gene is TRBJ2-5, the V gene TRBV3-1 (or the pseudogene TRBV3-2); 11 bases agree with TRBD1. From germline, CDR1 is LGHDT and CDR2 YNNKEL (reference sequence). The CDR3 loop spans 18 amino acids. Germline trimming cut 1 base from V and 0 bases from J; bases unmatched to any gene: 7. CDR3 DNA sequence: TGTGCCAGCAGCCAAGCCGGGACAGGGGGGTTTTACCAAGAGACCCAGTACTTC. Translated, it gives CASSQAGTGGFYQETQYF.

This sequence joins TRBV28 and TRBJ2-1; the match to TRBD1 covers 9 bases. The J segment lost 6 bases and the V segment lost 5 bases, leaving 2 bases of the junction unmatched. This CDR3 comprises 13 residues. The germline V gene has CDR1 MDHEN and CDR2 SYDVKM. This CDR3 reads CASSRQGGNEQFF. The CDR3 DNA sequence: TGTGCCAGCAGTCGACAGGGGGGCAATGAGCAGTTCTTC.

The V and J genes are TRBV7-8 and TRBJ2-1, with D perhaps given as TRBD1 or TRBD2 (5 bases each). The CDR3 totals 17 residues. Germline V gives CDR1 SGHVS, CDR2 FQNEAQ. The V and J ends lost 5 bases and 5 bases respectively, with 22 bases between them. This CDR3 reads CASSILPRVGEHNEQFF. As DNA, the CDR3 is TGTGCCAGCAGCATCCTCCCCAGGGTGGGGGAACACAATGAGCAGTTCTTC.

The V call is TRBV9, the J call TRBJ1-5; D remains unclear. This CDR3 contains 15 residues. V was trimmed by 0 bases and J by 3 bases, leaving 10 bases between them. CDR1 SGDLS and CDR2 YYNGEE come from the germline V gene. The chain's CDR3 is CASSVAPDPNQPQHF. The CDR3 region has the DNA TGTGCCAGCAGCGTAGCCCCTGATCCCAATCAGCCCCAGCATTTT.

This chain joins TRBV28 and TRBJ2-7; TRBD2 matches 8 bases. There are 16 residues in the CDR3. J was trimmed by 7 bases and V by 5 bases; bases with no gene match: 16. CDR1 is MDHEN, CDR2 SYDVKM, per germline. CDR3 region: CASSARLANPAEEQYF. The CDR3 DNA is TGTGCCAGCAGTGCAAGACTAGCGAACCCCGCGGAGGAGCAGTACTTC.

The rearrangement links TRBV4-1 to TRBJ2-3; D is unresolved. CDR3 length: 14 residues. Germline CDR1 and CDR2: MGHRA and YSYEKL. Trimming pared 3 bases from V and 5 bases from J, leaving 12 bases between. The CDR3 protein is CASSHAGAEDTQYF. CDR3 sequence (DNA): TGCGCCAGCAGCCACGCAGGTGCGGAAGATACGCAGTATTTT.

The chain couples TRBV27 to TRBJ1-4, with TRBD1 identical over 7 bases. V dropped 5 bases and J dropped 8; count of bases not matched to a gene: 8. Germline CDR1 reads MNHEY; CDR2 reads SMNVEV (reference sequence). The CDR3 has 14 residues. This CDR3 reads CASSPRQGPEKLFF. CDR3 sequence (DNA): TGTGCCAGCAGTCCTCGACAGGGTCCGGAAAAACTGTTTTTT.

The rearrangement uses TRBV19 and TRBJ1-4; 7 nucleotides match TRBD1. V shed 6 bases, J shed 7 bases, and the junction held 8 bases outside the gene matches. The CDR3 consists of 14 residues. Looked up from germline, CDR1 is LNHDA and CDR2 is SQIVND (reference sequence). CDR3 protein: CASRAQGSGEKLFF. In nucleotides, the CDR3 is TGTGCCAGTAGGGCACAGGGGTCCGGTGAAAAACTGTTTTTT. The full variable domain, its missing parts supplied by reference TRBV19 and TRBJ1-4, is DGGITQSPKYLFRKEGQNVTLSCEQNLNHDAMYWYRQDPGQGLRLIYYSQIVNDFQKGDIAEGYSVSREKKESFPLTVTSAQKNPTAFYLCASRAQGSGEKLFFGSGTQLSVL.

In its sample, this clone was seen a few times. The chain employs TRBV15 and TRBJ2-3; D unclear. This CDR3 contains 16 residues. Germline V gene lookup returns CDR1 LNHNV and CDR2 YYDKDF (reference sequence). V was trimmed by 3 bases and J by 2 bases, leaving 15 bases between them. The CDR3 loop is CATSSGFGRFTDTQYF. The CDR3 coding sequence is TGTGCCACCAGCAGTGGTTTTGGCCGTTTCACAGATACGCAGTATTTT.

CDR3 loop: CASWGGRAYEQYF. The CDR3 DNA is TGTGCCAGCTGGGGCGGGAGGGCTTACGAGCAGTACTTC. This chain connects TRBV9 to TRBJ2-7, with 9 nucleotides matching TRBD2. The CDR3 is 13 amino acids. Germline lookup yields CDR1 SGDLS and CDR2 YYNGEE. J gave up 4 bases and V 7 bases, and 6 bases lay outside the gene matches.

This clone was observed a handful of times. Other DNA sequences in this sample translate to the same CDR3. The CDR3 loop reads CASSPTGQETQYF. CDR3 DNA: TGTGCCAGCAGCCCGACAGGGCAAGAGACCCAGTACTTC. J is TRBJ2-5 and V is TRBV5-6; 7 nucleotides agree with TRBD1. Unmatched junction bases numbered 2, after V lost 4 bases and J lost 2 bases. Per germline, CDR1 SGHDT and CDR2 YYEEEE. The CDR3 has 13 residues.

The chain links TRBV15 to TRBJ2-2, with TRBD1 as a possible D gene (6 bases). CDR3 length: 14 residues. V dropped 6 bases and J dropped 6 bases, with 14 bases sitting between them. Germline assignment: CDR1 LNHNV and CDR2 YYDKDF (reference sequence). The CDR3 DNA reads as TGTGCCACCAGAGAGGGGGTCGTCGCCGGGGAGCTGTTTTTT. It specifies CATREGVVAGELFF.

V is TRBV27 and J is TRBJ1-5, with D uncertain. CDR1 is MNHEY, CDR2 SMNVEV, per germline (reference sequence). This CDR3 has 14 residues. V was clipped by 2 bases and J by 3 bases, with 8 bases between them. CDR3: CASSLKGFNQPQHF. The DNA for the CDR3 is TGTGCCAGCAGTTTAAAGGGATTCAATCAGCCCCAGCATTTT.

There are a few counts of this clone. The chain combines TRBV7-9 with TRBJ1-2; D gene uncertain. The CDR3 is made up of 16 amino acids. Trimming removed 1 base at V and 2 bases at J, with 14 bases between. Per germline, CDR1 SEHNR and CDR2 FQNEAQ (reference sequence). CDR3 residues: CASSLDLGRSNYGYTF. DNA of the CDR3: TGTGCCAGCAGCTTAGACCTAGGCAGGTCCAACTATGGCTACACCTTC.

This clone has just one count. J is TRBJ1-2 and V is TRBV30, with D unclear. The germline CDR1 and CDR2 sequences are GTSNPN and SVGIG (reference sequence). The CDR3 runs 12 residues. Trimming removed 5 bases at V and 1 base at J, with 8 bases between. DNA for the CDR3: TGTGCCTGGTTTCCAGATAACTATGGCTACACCTTC. Protein sequence: CAWFPDNYGYTF.

The chain is built from TRBV5-1 and TRBJ2-2; 12 bases fit TRBD2. CDR3 length equals 16 residues. Trimming at V came to 4 bases and at J to 6 bases, leaving 7 bases not matched to a gene. The germline gives CDR1 SGHRS, CDR2 YFSETQ. CDR3 region: CASSLASGGASGELFF. CDR3 DNA: TGCGCCAGCAGCCTGGCTAGCGGGGGGGCGTCCGGGGAGCTGTTTTTT.